The T cell receptor beta chain under discussion was sequenced for a study of a mutant IDH1 vaccine in newly diagnosed glioma. Study background: Following radiotherapy alone, or alongside temozolomide cycles, vaccination was started after an interval of 4-6 weeks. Treated patients comprised about 60% males and 37.5% females, mean age roughly 44 years. Broader study findings: Vaccination induced immune responses in around 95% of patients.

Time point here: week 5, during vaccination. Doses of 300 ug of mutant IDH1 20-mer peptide were given with topical imiquimod. Trimming left V 2 bases short and J 2 bases short, with 7 bases between. From germline, CDR1 is SGHDT and CDR2 YYEEEE. This CDR3 has 13 residues. As regards this clone: Its antigen remains unknown.

Clones were read by immunoSEQ multiplex PCR, and TCRdb kept only the in-frame ones, dropping some. The profile shows approximately 27,000 clones, roughly 90% of them singletons. V is TRBV5-6 and J is TRBJ1-2; D possibly corresponds to TRBD1 (6 bases). The sample was PBMCs, taken from a glioma patient whose treatment included an IDH1 peptide vaccine. The receptor was isolated from a man aged 18 to 30 with glioma. CDR3 sequence (DNA): TGTGCCAGCAGCTTAGGGGGAAACTATGGCTACACCTTC. It translates to CASSLGGNYGYTF.